These 27 T cell receptor beta chains originate from one sample sequenced in a study of CD8 T cell repertoires and HIV-1 epitope variants. The method was immunoSEQ multiplex PCR; TCRdb's version includes in-frame clones alone and lacks a portion of them. The profile shows several thousand clones, about 65% of them singletons. The antigens these receptors bind are not known. Specimen: cultured CD8+ T cells derived from PBMCs. All receptors come from a male donor with HIV.

This clone was seen only a few times. The gene calls are TRBV7-9 and TRBJ2-7; D not resolved. The CDR3 consists of 13 residues. Trimming left V 3 bases short and J 1 base short, with 7 bases between. Germline CDR1 reads SEHNR; CDR2 reads FQNEAQ (reference sequence). CDR3 DNA: TGTGCCAGCAGCTTGATTGTGTCCTACGAGCAGTACTTC. This encodes CASSLIVSYEQYF.

This clone came up once. CDR3 protein: CASRDTERNTIYF. The CDR3 DNA reads as TGCGCCAGTAGGGACACTGAAAGGAACACCATATATTTT. The J gene is TRBJ1-3, the V gene TRBV5-1; D is possibly TRBD1 (6 bases). In germline, CDR1 is SGHRS, CDR2 YFSETQ. V lost 8 bases to trimming and J lost 7 bases, with 16 bases between them. CDR3 length equals 13 residues.

The genes are TRBV10-3 and TRBJ1-1; D unclear. V was cut by 0 bases and J by 5 bases, with 10 bases left in between. Germline lookup yields CDR1 ENHRY and CDR2 SYGVKD. The CDR3 runs to 14 residues. CDR3 bases: TGTGCCATCAGTGAGTCGGTTTCGGGTACTGAAGCTTTCTTT. It codes for CAISESVSGTEAFF.

The chain joins TRBV5-8 to TRBJ1-3, with D unresolved. Germline V lookup: CDR1 SGHTS, CDR2 YDEGEE. This CDR3 is 13 amino acids long. CDR3 loop: CGGRLPGRNTIYF. The CDR3 region has the DNA TGTGGAGGGCGGCTGCCGGGAAGGAACACCATATATTTT.

This clone was observed once. V is TRBV27 and J is TRBJ2-2; TRBD1 aligns across 9 bases. There are 16 residues in the CDR3. CDR1 is MNHEY, CDR2 SMNVEV, per germline (reference sequence). Losses at the gene ends were 3 bases for V and 4 bases for J; bases not matched to a gene: 6. The DNA for the CDR3 is TGTGCCAGCAGTTTCCCCGGGACAGGGACCACCGGGGAGCTGTTTTTT. Translated: CASSFPGTGTTGELFF.

This clone was observed a few times. V gene TRBV7-8 combines with J gene TRBJ2-7; D might be TRBD2 (5 bases). There are 16 residues in the CDR3. From germline, CDR1 is SGHVS and CDR2 FQNEAQ. The V end lost 4 bases, the J end lost 0 bases, and 16 bases lay between the germline ends. The DNA for the CDR3 is TGTGCCAGCAGCTCCCCTTGGGAGCGGAACTCCTACGAGCAGTACTTC. Translated, it gives CASSSPWERNSYEQYF. The complete variable domain, with remaining parts taken from reference TRBV7-8 and TRBJ2-7, reads GAGVSQSPRYKVAKRGQDVALRCDPISGHVSLFWYQQALGQGPEFLTYFQNEAQLDKSGLPSDRFFAERPEGSVSTLKIQRTQQEDSAVYLCASSSPWERNSYEQYFGPGTRLTVT.

This clone appeared a few times. This chain links TRBV18 with TRBJ2-5, with unresolved D. Trimming took 0 bases from V and 2 from J, leaving 10 bases between them. The V gene's germline CDR1 is KGHSH and CDR2 LQKENI. This CDR3 is 15 amino acids long. The CDR3 coding sequence is TGTGCCAGCTCACCACCTACGGGCGGTCAAGAGACCCAGTACTTC. Protein: CASSPPTGGQETQYF.

V is TRBV2 and J is TRBJ2-5; D remains unclear. CDR3 length: 15 residues. The V gene's germline CDR1 is SNHLY and CDR2 FYNNEI. Trimming removed 5 bases from V and 1 base from J, with 14 bases in between. The chain's CDR3 is CASSPAPSGQETQYF. CDR3 bases: TGTGCCAGCAGTCCCGCCCCCTCGGGCCAAGAGACCCAGTACTTC.

This chain uses TRBV9 with TRBJ1-2; D might be TRBD1 (5 bases). This CDR3 is 14 amino acids long. Germline V gene sequence: CDR1 SGDLS, CDR2 YYNGEE. V gave up 0 bases and J gave up 3 bases, with 9 bases separating them. CDR3 residues: CASSVGKGHYGYTF. In nucleotides, the CDR3 is TGTGCCAGCAGCGTAGGGAAGGGGCACTATGGCTACACCTTC. The full variable domain, in which reference TRBV9 and TRBJ1-2 provide the parts outside the CDR3, is DSGVTQTPKHLITATGQRVTLRCSPRSGDLSVYWYQQSLDQGLQFLIQYYNGEERAKGNILERFSAQQFPDLHSELNLSSLELGDSALYFCASSVGKGHYGYTFGSGTRLTVV.

This clone appeared a single time. This chain connects TRBV30 to TRBJ2-5; TRBD2 matches 10 bases. There are 14 residues in the CDR3. Looked up from germline, CDR1 is GTSNPN and CDR2 is SVGIG (reference sequence). Trimming cost V 5 bases and J 2 bases; bases outside gene matches: 5. The CDR3 sequence is CAWGGLAVQETQYF. The CDR3 region has the DNA TGTGCCTGGGGAGGACTAGCGGTACAAGAGACCCAGTACTTC.

The genes are TRBV5-1 and TRBJ2-7; D not resolved. There are 15 residues in the CDR3. V dropped 3 bases and J dropped 0 bases, with 13 bases sitting between them. Per the germline V gene, CDR1 is SGHRS and CDR2 is YFSETQ. For the CDR3, the DNA is TGCGCCAGCAGCTCCTCCTTCTACGACTCCTACGAGCAGTACTTC. Its protein product is CASSSSFYDSYEQYF.

This chain links TRBV6-5 with TRBJ1-5; D call uncertain. Germline V gene sequence: CDR1 MNHEY, CDR2 SVGAGI. The CDR3 runs 13 residues. V was shortened by 0 bases and J by 3 bases, with 3 bases between the two germline ends. CDR3 sequence: CASSYSDNQPQHF. For the CDR3, the DNA is TGTGCCAGCAGTTACTCAGACAATCAGCCCCAGCATTTT.

The sample holds a few counts of this clone. The rearrangement joins TRBV18 to TRBJ2-2; D is ambiguous. This CDR3 comprises 16 residues. Trimming took off 6 bases at V and 1 base at J, with 15 bases between the two ends. Germline V CDR1 and CDR2: KGHSH, LQKENI. CDR3 protein: CASSPRRLENTGELFF. CDR3 nucleotides: TGTGCCAGCTCGCCAAGAAGGCTGGAGAACACCGGGGAGCTGTTTTTT.

CDR3 nucleotide sequence: TGTGCCAGTAGTATAGGTCAAATCAGGTCCTACGAGCAGTACTTC. Its protein product is CASSIGQIRSYEQYF. The chain links TRBV19 to TRBJ2-7; no firm D call. Germline CDR1 is LNHDA and CDR2 is SQIVND (reference sequence). This CDR3 comprises 15 residues. Trimming removed 1 base from V and 1 base from J, with 11 bases in between.

The CDR3 nucleotides read TGTGCCAGCAGTGACCGTGGGGGACTCACAGATACGCAGTATTTT. This gives the protein CASSDRGGLTDTQYF. The chain carries TRBV9 and TRBJ2-3; weak D call: TRBD2 (6 bases). V gave up 5 bases and J gave up 2 bases, with 15 bases separating them. CDR1 and CDR2 from the germline V gene are SGDLS and YYNGEE. The CDR3 sequence is 15 residues long.

The chain has TRBV5-5 and TRBJ2-7, with TRBD1 as a possible D gene (6 bases). The ends were cut back, 3 bases at V and 6 bases at J, with 16 bases in the middle. The V gene's germline CDR1 is SGHKS and CDR2 YYEKEE (reference sequence). The CDR3 sequence is 14 residues long. CDR3 region: CASSYSGTIGEQYF. The CDR3 nucleotides read TGTGCCAGCAGCTATTCCGGGACAATCGGCGAGCAGTACTTC.

The V and J genes are TRBV25-1 and TRBJ2-3, with TRBD2 identical over 8 bases. V lost 2 bases, J lost 0 bases, and 10 bases stayed unmatched. This CDR3 spans 18 amino acids. Germline CDR1 reads MGHDK; CDR2 reads SYGVNS. CDR3 loop: CASSEPDTSGASTDTQYF. The CDR3 nucleotides read TGTGCCAGCAGTGAACCCGATACTAGCGGAGCTAGCACAGATACGCAGTATTTT.

The rearrangement links TRBV7-8 to TRBJ1-2, with a weak D call TRBD1 (5 bases). Per germline, CDR1 SGHVS and CDR2 FQNEAQ. V lost 3 bases and J 2 bases, leaving 16 bases between the germline ends. The length of the CDR3 is 16 residues. CDR3 region: CASSFPRQGNNYGYTF. Written as DNA, the CDR3 is TGTGCCAGCAGCTTCCCCCGCCAGGGAAACAACTATGGCTACACCTTC.

This clone has more than one count but fewer than ten. The rearrangement uses TRBV27 and TRBJ1-1; D not certain. The CDR3 is 13 residues long. V was trimmed by 3 bases and J by 7 bases, leaving 12 bases between them. CDR1 and CDR2 (germline): MNHEY, SMNVEV (reference sequence). As DNA, the CDR3 is TGTGCCAGCAGTTTTAACAGAGATGGTGAAGCTTTCTTT. Protein: CASSFNRDGEAFF.

The V and J genes are TRBV5-6 and TRBJ2-5; either TRBD1 or TRBD2 may supply D (5 bases each). The germline CDR1 and CDR2 sequences are SGHDT and YYEEEE. Trimming cost V 2 bases and J 0 bases, with 20 bases left between them. The CDR3 contains 18 residues. For the CDR3, the DNA is TGTGCCAGCAGCTTTCCCCTCAACCCCAGAGGGGACCAAGAGACCCAGTACTTC. Residues: CASSFPLNPRGDQETQYF.

The rearrangement uses TRBV28 and TRBJ2-1, with D unresolved. Trimming shortened V by 5 bases and J by 6 bases, and 14 bases separated the two germline ends. Germline assignment: CDR1 MDHEN and CDR2 SYDVKM. The CDR3 extends over 14 amino acids. This CDR3 is CASSKPLGFNEQFF. CDR3 coding DNA: TGTGCCAGCAGTAAACCTCTAGGATTCAATGAGCAGTTCTTC.

This clone is a singleton in its sample. CDR3 bases: TGTGCCAGCAGCTTGGTGGCAGATACGCAGTATTTT. Amino acid sequence: CASSLVADTQYF. The gene calls are TRBV7-6 and TRBJ2-3; D is unclear. Trimming removed 3 bases from V and 4 bases from J, with 5 bases in between. The CDR3 totals 12 residues. Germline values: CDR1 SGHVS, CDR2 FNYEAQ.

This clone was seen a few times. The rearrangement joins TRBV5-1 to TRBJ2-1; D may be TRBD1 or TRBD2 (5 bases each). The CDR3 consists of 20 residues. V was shortened by 2 bases and J by 0 bases, with 24 bases between the two germline ends. Germline CDR1 and CDR2: SGHRS and YFSETQ. The CDR3 reads CASSLWGRSLSGPSYNEQFF. The CDR3 nucleotides read TGCGCCAGCAGCTTATGGGGAAGATCCCTATCGGGGCCCTCCTACAATGAGCAGTTCTTC.

In this sample, this clone turned up once. V usage is TRBV28 and J usage is TRBJ2-1; the match to TRBD1 covers 7 bases. Unmatched junction bases numbered 7, after V lost 4 bases and J lost 4 bases. CDR1 and CDR2 (germline): MDHEN, SYDVKM. This CDR3 contains 15 residues. This CDR3 is CASSSVQGDYNEQFF. The CDR3 DNA follows: TGTGCCAGCAGTTCCGTCCAGGGGGATTACAATGAGCAGTTCTTC.

The chain has TRBV29-1 and TRBJ1-2, with D possibly TRBD1 on 6 matching bases. Deletions cut 5 bases from V and 0 bases from J, with 10 bases between. The germline gives CDR1 SQVTM, CDR2 ANQGSEA. This CDR3 has 13 residues. CDR3 nucleotide sequence: TGCAGCGTTCGGGACAAAGCTAACTATGGCTACACCTTC. The encoded protein is CSVRDKANYGYTF.

The genes are TRBV9 and TRBJ2-1, with 9 bases fitting TRBD2. This CDR3 is 17 amino acids long. J lost 4 bases, V lost 0 bases, and 8 bases had no gene match. Per germline, CDR1 SGDLS and CDR2 YYNGEE. The CDR3 DNA follows: TGTGCCAGCAGCGTAGGGGCTAGCGGGGTCGTATACAATGAGCAGTTCTTC. It is translated as CASSVGASGVVYNEQFF.

The chain uses TRBV28 and TRBJ1-5; D is unclear. Germline-derived CDR1 and CDR2 are MDHEN and SYDVKM. The CDR3 is 17 residues long. Trimming pared 6 bases from V and 0 bases from J, leaving 18 bases between. This CDR3 reads CASSSPGAGYSNQPQHF. The CDR3 region has the DNA TGTGCCAGCAGCTCCCCCGGCGCGGGTTATAGCAATCAGCCCCAGCATTTT.